Only a few counts were recorded for the clone carrying this T cell receptor (beta chain). Its specificity is unknown. The source of the sample is a study of beta chain features in type 1 diabetes. Looking at the study overall: Examination spanned approximately 110 million sorted cells from all samples.

Sorted CD4+ subsets: naive, central memory, regulatory, stem cell-like memory (CD45RO/CCR7/CD25/CD127/CD95/CD27 panel). Notes on the study in general: Type 1 diabetes patients had fewer VDJ junction insertions and more deletions. Moderate yet significant TCRB CDR3 shortening was seen in Type 1 diabetes patients in all four CD4+ subsets.

The sequenced template was cDNA made from the entire isolated RNA. Generated by immunoSEQ multiplex PCR, the TCRdb table keeps only in-frame clones and is missing some. The sample consists of 300,000 to 350,000 clones, roughly 14% of them appearing once. The germline V gene encodes CDR1 SNHLY and CDR2 FYNNEI. This CDR3 spans 13 amino acids. Between the trimmed V and J ends, which lost 8 bases and 6 bases, there was a span of 17 bases. The sample consisted of naive CD4+ T cells from blood. The V gene is TRBV2, the J gene TRBJ2-7, with D possibly matching TRBD1 (5 bases). The sequence was collected from a woman under 30 with type 1 diabetes. The CDR3 nucleotides are TGTGCCAGCCTCCAGGGCGAGGCCCGCGAGCAGTACTTC. Encoded protein: CASLQGEAREQYF.